Presented here are 11 T cell receptor beta chains from one specimen sequenced in a study of cytomegalovirus exposure and HLA in healthy donors. Repertoires were generated with immunoSEQ multiplex PCR, while TCRdb's copy carries only in-frame clones and drops some. The sample lists more than 95,000 clones, approximately 85% seen once, with over 4% in the top ten. Material for sequencing was PBMCs. The receptors stem from a man aged 18 to 30 in good health and CMV-seronegative.

V gene TRBV19 combines with J gene TRBJ2-7, with 12 bases identical to TRBD1. Germline loops: CDR1 LNHDA, CDR2 SQIVND (reference sequence). The CDR3 is 14 amino acids. V was pared by 5 bases and J by 4 bases, with 3 bases of the junction left unmatched. This chain's CDR3 is CASSWGQGAYEQYF. CDR3 DNA: TGTGCCAGTAGTTGGGGACAGGGGGCTTACGAGCAGTACTTC.

This rearrangement joins TRBV5-1 to TRBJ1-1; D not resolved. Trimming shortened V by 0 bases and J by 7 bases, and 13 bases separated the two germline ends. The CDR3 sequence is 14 residues long. CDR1 SGHRS and CDR2 YFSETQ come from the germline V gene. CDR3 sequence (DNA): TGCGCCAGCAGCTTGGGAGGCCGGCTAATTGAAGCTTTCTTT. Translating it yields CASSLGGRLIEAFF.

V gene TRBV5-3 combines with J gene TRBJ2-2, with D maybe TRBD2 (5 bases). TRBV5-3 is placed among ORFs of uncertain function. Between the trimmed V and J ends, which lost 1 base and 6 bases, there was a span of 7 bases. The CDR3 runs to 13 residues. The DNA of the CDR3 is TGTGCCAGAAGCTTGACTAGTCCCGGGGAGCTGTTTTTT. It yields the protein CARSLTSPGELFF.

V and J are TRBV19 and TRBJ1-6; the D is unclear. This CDR3 is 15 amino acids long. In germline, CDR1 is LNHDA, CDR2 SQIVND (reference sequence). V was shortened by 1 base and J by 5 bases, with 9 bases between the two germline ends. CDR3 in amino acids: CASSIGTVDNSPLHF. The DNA of the CDR3 is TGTGCCAGTAGTATAGGTACGGTTGATAATTCACCCCTCCACTTT.

J is TRBJ2-2 and V is TRBV30, with 10 bases lining up with TRBD2. With V trimmed by 4 bases and J by 7 bases, 6 bases remained unmatched. The CDR3 extends over 14 amino acids. Germline lookup yields CDR1 GTSNPN and CDR2 SVGIG (reference sequence). The CDR3 DNA follows: TGTGCCTGGATGGAACTAGCGGGGATCGGGGAGCTGTTTTTT. This encodes CAWMELAGIGELFF.

This clone has a handful of counts. The gene calls are TRBV5-1 and TRBJ2-7; 10 nucleotides agree with TRBD2. The germline V gene encodes CDR1 SGHRS and CDR2 YFSETQ. Unmatched junction bases numbered 1, after V lost 0 bases and J lost 4 bases. The CDR3 has 14 residues. In nucleotides, the CDR3 is TGCGCCAGCAGCTTGGCACTAGCGGGATACGAGCAGTACTTC. It codes for CASSLALAGYEQYF. The full variable domain, its missing parts supplied by reference TRBV5-1 and TRBJ2-7, is KAGVTQTPRYLIKTRGQQVTLSCSPISGHRSVSWYQQTPGQGLQFLFEYFSETQRNKGNFPGRFSGRQFSNSRSEMNVSTLELGDSALYLCASSLALAGYEQYFGPGTRLTVT.

The chain links TRBV5-1 to TRBJ2-5; perhaps TRBD1 as D (5 bases). Trimming stripped 0 bases from V and 5 bases from J, with 14 bases between. This CDR3 region has 15 residues. In germline, CDR1 is SGHRS, CDR2 YFSETQ. CDR3 DNA sequence: TGCGCCAGCAGCTTGGGTGCCAGGGATACGGAGACCCAGTACTTC. Translating it yields CASSLGARDTETQYF.

The chain recombines TRBV6-5 with TRBJ1-1, with D possibly TRBD1 on 6 matching bases. V was clipped by 5 bases and J by 4 bases, with 11 bases between them. Germline CDR1 MNHEY, CDR2 SVGAGI. The CDR3 is 13 residues long. In DNA, the CDR3 is TGTGCCAGCAGTCGACAGGACTCCACTGAAGCTTTCTTT. It encodes CASSRQDSTEAFF.

This chain links TRBV10-3 with TRBJ1-2; weak D call: TRBD1 (5 bases). CDR3 length equals 12 residues. Between the trimmed V and J ends, which lost 6 bases and 6 bases, there was a span of 11 bases. Germline V lookup: CDR1 ENHRY, CDR2 SYGVKD. As DNA, the CDR3 is TGTGCCATCAGCGCGACAGTGGATGGCTACACCTTC. Its protein product is CAISATVDGYTF.

This chain uses TRBV11-1 with TRBJ2-2; no firm D call. There are 15 residues in the CDR3. Germline V CDR1 and CDR2: SGHAT, FQDESV (reference sequence). Trimming removed 6 bases at V and 2 bases at J, with 13 bases between. The CDR3 nucleotides are TGTGCCAGCAGTTTCGTCCGAGCTAACACCGGGGAGCTGTTTTTT. The encoded protein is CASSFVRANTGELFF.

V usage is TRBV5-1 and J usage is TRBJ2-3; 11 nucleotides match TRBD2. Germline assignment: CDR1 SGHRS and CDR2 YFSETQ. V shed 4 bases and J 0 bases; nucleotides not matched to a gene: 4. The CDR3 contains 16 residues. The CDR3 DNA reads as TGCGCCAGCAGCCGGGGACTAGCGGATAGCACAGATACGCAGTATTTT. It codes for CASSRGLADSTDTQYF. The complete variable domain, with remaining parts taken from reference TRBV5-1 and TRBJ2-3, reads KAGVTQTPRYLIKTRGQQVTLSCSPISGHRSVSWYQQTPGQGLQFLFEYFSETQRNKGNFPGRFSGRQFSNSRSEMNVSTLELGDSALYLCASSRGLADSTDTQYFGPGTRLTVL.